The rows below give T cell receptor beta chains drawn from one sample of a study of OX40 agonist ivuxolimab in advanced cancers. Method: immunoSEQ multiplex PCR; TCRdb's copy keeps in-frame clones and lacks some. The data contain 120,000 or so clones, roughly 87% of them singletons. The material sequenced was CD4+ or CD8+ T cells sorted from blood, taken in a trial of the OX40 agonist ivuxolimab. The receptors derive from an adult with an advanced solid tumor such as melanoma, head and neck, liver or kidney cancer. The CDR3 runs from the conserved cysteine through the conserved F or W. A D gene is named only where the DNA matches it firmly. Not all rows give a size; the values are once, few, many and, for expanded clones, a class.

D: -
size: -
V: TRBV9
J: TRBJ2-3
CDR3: CASSGGSTDTQYF
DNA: TGTGCCAGCAGCGGGGGTAGCACAGATACGCAGTATTTT

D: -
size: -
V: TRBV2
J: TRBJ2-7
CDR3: CASSRIHAGTRESVGVYEQYF
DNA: TGTGCCAGCAGTCGTATCCATGCCGGGACAAGGGAATCAGTCGGGGTCTACGAGCAGTACTTC

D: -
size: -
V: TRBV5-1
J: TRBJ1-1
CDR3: CASSSPANTEAFF
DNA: TGCGCCAGCAGCTCCCCAGCGAACACTGAAGCTTTCTTT

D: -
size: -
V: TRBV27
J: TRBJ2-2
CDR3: CASSFTTGELFF
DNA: TGTGCCAGCAGTTTTACCACCGGGGAGCTGTTTTTT

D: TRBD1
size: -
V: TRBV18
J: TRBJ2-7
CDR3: CASSSDRDNSYEQYF
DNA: TGTGCCAGCTCATCGGACAGGGATAACTCCTACGAGCAGTACTTC

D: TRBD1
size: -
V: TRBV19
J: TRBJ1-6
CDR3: CASSIETGTSAPLHF
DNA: TGTGCCAGTAGTATAGAGACAGGGACGAGTGCACCCCTCCACTTT

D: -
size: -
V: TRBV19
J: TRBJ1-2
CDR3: CASSIDGSYGYTF
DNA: TGTGCCAGTAGTATAGACGGGAGCTATGGCTACACCTTC

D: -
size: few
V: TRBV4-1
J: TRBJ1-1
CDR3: CASSQVGGYTEAFF
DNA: TGCGCCAGCAGCCAAGTGGGGGGCTACACTGAAGCTTTCTTT

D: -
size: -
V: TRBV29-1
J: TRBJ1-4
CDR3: CSGAAGMGEKLFF
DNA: TGCAGCGGCGCGGCGGGGATGGGTGAAAAACTGTTTTTT

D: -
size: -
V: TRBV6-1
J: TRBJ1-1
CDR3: CASLRRGMDTEAFF
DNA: TGTGCCAGTCTGAGGCGGGGGATGGACACTGAAGCTTTCTTT

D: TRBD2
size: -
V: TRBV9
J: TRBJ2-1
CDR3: CASSTGLAGGISYNEQFF
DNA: TGTGCCAGCAGCACGGGACTAGCGGGGGGGATCTCCTACAATGAGCAGTTCTTC

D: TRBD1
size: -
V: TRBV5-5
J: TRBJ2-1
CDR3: CASSRQPGQGINEQFF
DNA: TGTGCCAGCAGCAGACAACCGGGACAGGGGATCAATGAGCAGTTCTTC

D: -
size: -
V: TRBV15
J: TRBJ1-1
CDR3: CATSRVRDSGTEAFF
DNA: TGTGCCACCAGCAGAGTAAGGGATTCGGGGACTGAAGCTTTCTTT

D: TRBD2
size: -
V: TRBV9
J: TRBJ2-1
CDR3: CASSVAASGDSWQFF
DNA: TGTGCCAGCAGCGTAGCGGCTAGCGGGGACTCTTGGCAGTTCTTC

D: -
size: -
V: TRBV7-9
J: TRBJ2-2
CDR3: CASSSSINTGELFF
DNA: TGTGCCAGCAGCTCCTCCATCAACACCGGGGAGCTGTTTTTT

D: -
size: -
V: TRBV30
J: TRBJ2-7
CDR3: CAWKFYGGIEQYF
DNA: TGTGCCTGGAAATTCTATGGGGGTATCGAGCAGTACTTC

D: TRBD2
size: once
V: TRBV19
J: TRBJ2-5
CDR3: CASSELAGYQETQYF
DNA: TGTGCCAGTAGTGAGCTAGCGGGATATCAAGAGACCCAGTACTTC

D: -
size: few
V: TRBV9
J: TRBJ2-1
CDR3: CASSVTGYNEQFF
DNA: TGTGCCAGCAGCGTAACAGGCTACAATGAGCAGTTCTTC

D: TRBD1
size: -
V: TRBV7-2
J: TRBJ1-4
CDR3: CASSRDRDNEKLFF
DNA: TGTGCCAGCAGTCGGGACAGGGATAATGAAAAACTGTTTTTT

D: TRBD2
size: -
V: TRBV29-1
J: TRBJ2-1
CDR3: CSAPKRESYNEQFF
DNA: TGCAGCGCCCCAAAGCGGGAATCCTACAATGAGCAGTTCTTC

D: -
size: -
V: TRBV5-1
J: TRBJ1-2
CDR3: CASSLDGGGYTF
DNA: TGCGCCAGCAGCTTGGACGGAGGTGGCTACACCTTC

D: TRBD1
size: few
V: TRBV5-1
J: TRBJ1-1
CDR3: CASSPSGGAQVAEAFF
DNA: TGCGCCAGCAGCCCGTCAGGGGGGGCGCAGGTGGCTGAAGCTTTCTTT

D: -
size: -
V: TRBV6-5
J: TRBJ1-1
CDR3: CASSTPGLNTEAFF
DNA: TGTGCCAGCAGCACTCCGGGATTAAACACTGAAGCTTTCTTT

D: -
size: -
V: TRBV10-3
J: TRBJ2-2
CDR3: CAITGHEQNTGELFF
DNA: TGTGCCATCACGGGACACGAGCAGAACACCGGGGAGCTGTTTTTT

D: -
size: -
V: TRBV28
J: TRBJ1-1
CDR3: CASSLPMNTEAFF
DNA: TGTGCCAGCAGTCTACCTATGAACACTGAAGCTTTCTTT

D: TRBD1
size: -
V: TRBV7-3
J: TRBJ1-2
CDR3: CASSLLIVGQGTPNYGYTF
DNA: TGTGCCAGCAGCTTATTGATTGTTGGACAGGGTACGCCTAACTATGGCTACACCTTC

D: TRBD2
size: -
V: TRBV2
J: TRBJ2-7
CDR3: CASNLAESSYEQYF
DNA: TGTGCCAGCAATCTAGCGGAAAGCTCCTACGAGCAGTACTTC

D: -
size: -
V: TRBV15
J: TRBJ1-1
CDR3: CATSREGRVGEAFF
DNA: TGTGCCACCAGCAGAGAAGGCCGAGTAGGCGAAGCTTTCTTT

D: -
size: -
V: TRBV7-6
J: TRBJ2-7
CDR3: CASSSGKEGTISSYEQYF
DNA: TGTGCCAGCAGCTCAGGCAAGGAGGGGACGATTTCCTCCTACGAGCAGTACTTC

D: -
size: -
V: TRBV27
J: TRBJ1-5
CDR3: CASSQEGNQPQHF
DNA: TGTGCCAGCAGTCAAGAGGGAAATCAGCCCCAGCATTTT

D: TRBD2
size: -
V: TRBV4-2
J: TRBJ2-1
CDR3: CASSHSGGDYNEQFF
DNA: TGTGCCAGCAGCCACTCGGGGGGGGATTACAATGAGCAGTTCTTC

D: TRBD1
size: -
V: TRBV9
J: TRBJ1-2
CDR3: CASSVGQGANYGYTF
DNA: TGTGCCAGCAGCGTAGGACAGGGGGCTAACTATGGCTACACCTTC

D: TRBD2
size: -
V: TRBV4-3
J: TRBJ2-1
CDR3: CASSPQEAGVYNEQFF
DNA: TGCGCCAGCAGCCCCCAAGAGGCGGGAGTCTACAATGAGCAGTTCTTC

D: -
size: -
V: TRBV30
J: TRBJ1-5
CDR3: CAWTKDSDQPQHF
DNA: TGTGCCTGGACCAAGGACAGTGATCAGCCCCAGCATTTT

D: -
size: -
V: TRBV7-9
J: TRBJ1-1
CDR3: CASSFPGIGSAFF
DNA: TGTGCCAGCAGCTTTCCCGGTATAGGGTCGGCTTTCTTT

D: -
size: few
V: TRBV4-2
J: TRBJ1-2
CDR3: CASSWLGGRRGYGYTF
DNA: TGTGCCAGCAGTTGGTTAGGCGGCCGCCGGGGCTATGGCTACACCTTC

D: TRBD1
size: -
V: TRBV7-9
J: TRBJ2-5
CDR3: CASRSNRGQETQYF
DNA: TGTGCCAGCAGATCGAACAGGGGACAAGAGACCCAGTACTTC

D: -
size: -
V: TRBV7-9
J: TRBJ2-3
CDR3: CASSLQGGGTDTQYF
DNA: TGTGCCAGCAGCTTACAGGGAGGTGGCACAGATACGCAGTATTTT

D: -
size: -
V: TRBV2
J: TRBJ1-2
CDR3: CASSELRGYGYTF
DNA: TGTGCCAGCAGTGAATTAAGGGGTTATGGCTACACCTTC

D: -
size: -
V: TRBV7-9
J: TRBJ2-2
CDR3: CASSPGQNTGELFF
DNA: TGTGCCAGCAGCCCGGGCCAGAACACCGGGGAGCTGTTTTTT

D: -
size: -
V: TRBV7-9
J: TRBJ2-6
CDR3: CASSLAAGAFSGANVLTF
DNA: TGTGCCAGCAGCCTCGCGGCAGGGGCATTCTCTGGGGCCAACGTCCTGACTTTC

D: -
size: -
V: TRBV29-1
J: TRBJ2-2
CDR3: CSVVKDFYTGELFF
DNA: TGCAGCGTTGTAAAGGACTTCTACACCGGGGAGCTGTTTTTT

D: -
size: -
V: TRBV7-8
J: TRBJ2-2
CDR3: CASSLAVAGELFF
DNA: TGTGCCAGCAGCTTAGCGGTAGCCGGGGAGCTGTTTTTT

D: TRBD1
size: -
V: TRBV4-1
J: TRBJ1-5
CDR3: CASSQETGILYQPQHF
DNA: TGCGCCAGCAGCCAAGAGACAGGGATCCTCTATCAGCCCCAGCATTTT

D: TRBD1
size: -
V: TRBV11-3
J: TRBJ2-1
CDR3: CASSLDRQGDEQFF
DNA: TGTGCCAGCAGCTTAGATCGACAGGGCGATGAGCAGTTCTTC

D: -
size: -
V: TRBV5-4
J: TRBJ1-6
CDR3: CASSLVLGQGYNSPLHF
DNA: TGTGCCAGCAGCTTGGTCCTTGGGCAGGGCTATAATTCACCCCTCCACTTT

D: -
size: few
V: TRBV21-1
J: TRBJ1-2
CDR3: CARSREIGGNYGYTF
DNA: TGTGCCAGAAGCAGGGAAATAGGCGGAAACTATGGCTACACCTTC

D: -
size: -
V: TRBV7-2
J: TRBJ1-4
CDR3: CASSPREGFNEKLFF
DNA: TGTGCCAGCAGCCCCCGCGAGGGGTTTAATGAAAAACTGTTTTTT

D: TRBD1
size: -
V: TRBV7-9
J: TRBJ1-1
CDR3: CASSARQGTTEAFF
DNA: TGTGCCAGCAGCGCCAGACAGGGAACCACTGAAGCTTTCTTT